This T cell receptor beta chain was sequenced during a study of metastatic and nonmetastatic thyroid tumors. This clone was detected many times. The CDR3 is 17 amino acids. V lost 0 bases and J 4 bases, leaving 13 bases between the germline ends. CDR1 and CDR2 from the germline V gene are LGHNA and YSLEER. TCRdb recomputed clones from the PCR reads via MiXCR. The sample comprises 35,000 to 50,000 clones, 15% to 20% of which are singletons, and around 19% rests with the top ten. The entire patient cohort was treatment-naive prior to thyroid surgery. The source is a female donor with papillary thyroid cancer or a benign thyroid nodule (not recorded which). Some clones in this sample may be carry-over from other donors' samples. Input material: blood. V and J are TRBV4-3 and TRBJ2-6; perhaps TRBD1 as D (5 bases). For the CDR3, the DNA is TGCGCCAGCAGCCAAGATGCCAGGGTCTTCGGGGCCAACGTCCTGACTTTC. Amino acid sequence: CASSQDARVFGANVLTF.